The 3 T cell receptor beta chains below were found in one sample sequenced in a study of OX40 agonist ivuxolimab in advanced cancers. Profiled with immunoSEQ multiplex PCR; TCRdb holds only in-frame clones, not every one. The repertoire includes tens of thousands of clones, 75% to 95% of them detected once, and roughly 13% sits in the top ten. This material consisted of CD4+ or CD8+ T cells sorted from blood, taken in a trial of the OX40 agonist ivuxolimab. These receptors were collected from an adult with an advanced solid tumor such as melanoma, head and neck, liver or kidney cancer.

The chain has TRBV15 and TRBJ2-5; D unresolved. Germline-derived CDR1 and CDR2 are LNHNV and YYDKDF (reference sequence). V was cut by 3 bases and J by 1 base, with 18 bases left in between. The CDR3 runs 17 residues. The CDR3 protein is CATSSPWRQASQETQYF. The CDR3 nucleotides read TGTGCCACCAGCAGCCCTTGGCGGCAGGCCAGCCAAGAGACCCAGTACTTC.

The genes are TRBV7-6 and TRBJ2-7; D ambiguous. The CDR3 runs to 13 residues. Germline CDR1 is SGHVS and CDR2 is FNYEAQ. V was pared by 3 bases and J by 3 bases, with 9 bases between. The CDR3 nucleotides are TGTGCCAGCAGCTTGGACCGCATCTACGAGCAGTACTTC. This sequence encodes CASSLDRIYEQYF. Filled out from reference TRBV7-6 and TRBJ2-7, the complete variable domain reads GAGVSQSPRYKVTKRGQDVALRCDPISGHVSLYWYRQALGQGPEFLTYFNYEAQQDKSGLPNDRFSAERPEGSISTLTIQRTEQRDSAMYRCASSLDRIYEQYFGPGTRLTVT.

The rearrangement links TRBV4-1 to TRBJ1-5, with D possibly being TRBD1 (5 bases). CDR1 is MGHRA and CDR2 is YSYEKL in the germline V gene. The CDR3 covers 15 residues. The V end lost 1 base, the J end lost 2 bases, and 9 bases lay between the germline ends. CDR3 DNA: TGCGCCAGCAGCCAAGTTCAGGGCGGCAATCAGCCCCAGCATTTT. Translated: CASSQVQGGNQPQHF.